This T cell receptor (beta chain) came from a study of T cell responses to AZD1222 COVID-19 vaccine. Study results and caveats: Unmutated regions of variants are reportedly targeted by nearly half of spike-specific TCRs.

Clones were read by immunoSEQ multiplex PCR, and TCRdb kept only the in-frame ones, dropping some. The data hold fewer than 90,000 clones, with roughly 86% observed a single time. As to this clone: Its antigen is unidentified.

Per germline, CDR1 SGHAT and CDR2 FQNNGV. Deletions cut 4 bases from V and 4 bases from J, with 14 bases between. This CDR3 contains 15 residues. The chain uses TRBV11-2 and TRBJ1-3, with D perhaps TRBD1 (5 bases). The source material was peripheral blood, sampled 28 days after the second AZD1222 dose. This TCR was sampled from an adult who received the AZD1222 COVID-19 vaccine. CDR3 bases: TGTGCCAGCAGCTCCAAAAGGGGCCACGGAAACACCATATATTTT. This translates into CASSSKRGHGNTIYF.